The 10 T cell receptor beta chains given below trace back to one sample, sequenced in a study of OX40 agonist ivuxolimab in advanced cancers. Generated by immunoSEQ multiplex PCR, the TCRdb table keeps only in-frame clones and is missing some. Found here are about 69,000 clones, about four fifths of them singletons; the top ten hold approximately 8%. The sequencing here drew on CD4+ or CD8+ T cells sorted from blood, taken in a trial of the OX40 agonist ivuxolimab. These receptors were collected from an adult with an advanced solid tumor such as melanoma, head and neck, liver or kidney cancer.

The chain combines TRBV4-2 with TRBJ2-1, with no clear D. The germline gives CDR1 LGHNA, CDR2 YNFKEQ. CDR3 length equals 13 residues. Trimming pared 2 bases from V and 4 bases from J, leaving 6 bases between. The CDR3 coding sequence is TGTGCCAGCAGCCAATCCCTTTACAATGAGCAGTTCTTC. This translates into CASSQSLYNEQFF.

This chain connects TRBV15 to TRBJ2-2; D not certain. The V end was cut by 0 bases, the J end by 7 bases, with 6 bases between. This CDR3 is built from 13 residues. Germline lookup yields CDR1 LNHNV and CDR2 YYDKDF (reference sequence). CDR3 sequence (DNA): TGTGCCACCAGCAGAGATTATGACGGGGAGCTGTTTTTT. It is translated as CATSRDYDGELFF.

The sample holds one count of this clone. The V gene is TRBV2, the J gene TRBJ1-2, with D uncertain. Germline CDR1 reads SNHLY; CDR2 reads FYNNEI. Trimming removed 3 bases from V and 11 bases from J, with 10 bases in between. The CDR3 extends over 11 amino acids. DNA for the CDR3: TGTGCCAGCAGTGACCTTTTAAGATACACCTTC. Translating it yields CASSDLLRYTF. The complete variable domain, with remaining parts taken from reference TRBV2 and TRBJ1-2, reads EPEVTQTPSHQVTQMGQEVILRCVPISNHLYFYWYRQILGQKVEFLVSFYNNEISEKSEIFDDQFSVERPDGSNFTLKIRSTKLEDSAMYFCASSDLLRYTFGSGTRLTVV.

The rearrangement links TRBV5-6 to TRBJ2-6, with a possible D match to TRBD1 (6 bases). CDR3 size: 19 residues. Germline loops: CDR1 SGHDT, CDR2 YYEEEE. V shed 0 bases and J shed 0 bases, with 16 bases lying between them. The CDR3 region is CASSLVGGQTLSGANVLTF. The CDR3 bases are TGTGCCAGCAGCTTGGTTGGCGGACAGACCCTCTCTGGGGCCAACGTCCTGACTTTC.

The chain combines TRBV25-1 with TRBJ1-2; 8 bases agree with TRBD1. V lost 4 bases and J lost 2; bases outside the gene matches: 9. CDR3 length: 16 residues. From germline, CDR1 is MGHDK and CDR2 SYGVNS. The CDR3 here is CASSAGQGNLNYGYTF. The CDR3 DNA sequence: TGTGCCAGCAGTGCCGGACAGGGCAACTTAAACTATGGCTACACCTTC.

This chain joins TRBV27 and TRBJ2-2; perhaps TRBD2 as D (7 bases). V lost 4 bases to trimming and J lost 6 bases, with 30 bases between them. The CDR3 contains 20 residues. From germline, CDR1 is MNHEY and CDR2 SMNVEV (reference sequence). The DNA of the CDR3 is TGTGCCAGCAGTTCATACCGGAGGGGGGGGATCAGTCTTGGCGCCGGGGAGCTGTTTTTT. It is translated as CASSSYRRGGISLGAGELFF.

The V gene is TRBV29-1, the J gene TRBJ1-4; tentative D call: TRBD1 (6 bases). Trimming took 4 bases from V and 4 from J, leaving 13 bases between them. The CDR3 is made up of 14 amino acids. Germline V gene lookup returns CDR1 SQVTM and CDR2 ANQGSEA. CDR3 bases: TGCAGCGTTGGGGGGGGCCCTGGTAATGAAAAACTGTTTTTT. This encodes CSVGGGPGNEKLFF.

The chain combines TRBV9 with TRBJ1-4; tentative D call: TRBD1 (5 bases). Trimming pared 0 bases from V and 7 bases from J, leaving 13 bases between. Looked up from germline, CDR1 is SGDLS and CDR2 is YYNGEE. This CDR3 comprises 15 residues. The CDR3 spells CASSVGTAQGEKLFF. The CDR3 DNA is TGTGCCAGCAGCGTAGGGACGGCCCAGGGTGAAAAACTGTTTTTT.

The CDR3 sequence is CASSRKSNSYEQYF. Written as DNA, the CDR3 is TGTGCCAGCAGCCGGAAAAGTAACTCCTACGAGCAGTACTTC. The rearrangement links TRBV9 to TRBJ2-7; D ambiguous. The germline V gene encodes CDR1 SGDLS and CDR2 YYNGEE. Trimming removed 4 bases at V and 0 bases at J, with 11 bases between. There are 14 residues in the CDR3.

The chain links TRBV7-2 to TRBJ2-1; 7 bases agree with TRBD2. V lost 1 base, J lost 5 bases, and 5 bases stayed unmatched. Germline-derived CDR1 and CDR2 are SGHTA and FQGNSA. The CDR3 length is 15 residues. The CDR3 is CASSLGGSAHNEQFF. The CDR3 nucleotides read TGTGCCAGCAGCTTAGGCGGGAGTGCGCACAATGAGCAGTTCTTC.